This TCR beta chain originates from a study of T-cell reconstitution after alpha-beta-depleted transplantation in children. The ends were cut back, 0 bases at V and 2 bases at J, with 14 bases in the middle. The germline V gene has CDR1 LGHNA and CDR2 YSLEER. The CDR3 extends over 16 amino acids. Study-level findings and limits: There were some patients whose high TCRbeta diversity at day 60 came from surviving recipient T cells and thymic progenitors. The main origin of T-cell counts and diversity one year after transplant was newly produced T cells.

This clonotype was seen a handful of times. Its antigen is undetermined. Researchers prepared the TCRbeta library using unique molecular identifiers, the study reports. TCRdb re-called the PCR reads through MiXCR, storing one row per CDR3 protein. In the table there are under 750,000 distinct CDR3 sequences, around 23% of which are singletons. The source of this sequence is a boy under two years old who had a stem cell transplant for acute myeloid leukemia, so the T cells may come from the graft donor. The specimen was PBMCs, mostly from graft donor cells, collected 360 days after TCRalphabeta/CD19-depleted stem cell transplant. The gene calls are TRBV4-3 and TRBJ2-7; possibly TRBD1 for D (6 bases). The CDR3 protein is CASSQEVVGAAYEQYF. The DNA for the CDR3 is TGCGCCAGCAGCCAAGAAGTTGTGGGGGCCGCCTACGAGCAGTACTTC.